This record covers a single TCR beta chain. The antigen remains undetermined. Positively selected for CCR7, the CD45RO-negative cells used as naive CD8 cells excluded terminally differentiated effector memory CD45RA+ cells. Every donor, a Caucasian adult, lived in Nashville, Tennessee. This entry is derived from a study of shared clonotypes between healthy human individuals. Study at large: Aged between 18 and 49, the donors were a couple of women and a few men.

Generated by immunoSEQ multiplex PCR, the TCRdb table keeps only in-frame clones and is missing some. The sample shows about 590,000 clones, 95% to 96% of them seen only once. Points from the study as a whole: Sampling involved blood alone; tissue repertoires likely differ.

The length of the CDR3 is 15 residues. Germline CDR1 MNHNS, CDR2 SASEGT. The V gene end was trimmed by 4 bases and the J gene end by 3 bases; junction bases not matched to a gene: 6. This TCR was sampled from a woman between 25 and 40 years old in good health. This chain joins TRBV6-1 and TRBJ1-5; 7 bases are a match to TRBD1. What was sequenced was naive CD8+ T cells sorted from blood. The CDR3 coding sequence is TGTGCCAGCAGTGGGCGACAGGGTACCAATCAGCCCCAGCATTTT. Its protein is CASSGRQGTNQPQHF.